This entry describes one T cell receptor (beta chain). Its specificity is unknown. Healthy people donating bone marrow made up the donors. The CDR3 totals 14 residues. Trimming cost V 7 bases and J 6 bases, with 20 bases left between them. Germline CDR1 is SGHTS and CDR2 is YDEGEE. Primers for the PCR totalled 60 Vbeta and 13 Jbeta. Generated by immunoSEQ multiplex PCR, the TCRdb table keeps only in-frame clones and is missing some. The sample carries over 150,000 clones, roughly 77% recorded once. The sample comes from a study of cytomegalovirus exposure and HLA in healthy donors. Study outcomes and limitations: Reported findings show TCR beta sequences accurately forecast HLA-A and HLA-B alleles in most subjects.

The receptor comes from a male donor in good health and CMV-seronegative. V is TRBV5-8 and J is TRBJ2-7; D remains unclear. Specimen: PBMCs. Written as DNA, the CDR3 is TGTGCCAGCCCCAACCGGGTTGGTCGACCCGAGCAGTACTTC. This sequence encodes CASPNRVGRPEQYF. The full variable domain, its missing parts supplied by reference TRBV5-8 and TRBJ2-7, is EAGVTQSPTHLIKTRGQQATLRCSPISGHTSVYWYQQALGLGLQFLLWYDEGEERNRGNFPPRFSGRQFPNYSSELNVNALELEDSALYLCASPNRVGRPEQYFGPGTRLTVT.